The clone carrying this T cell receptor beta chain was seen at least ten times. The antigen remains undetermined. The V and J ends lost 5 bases and 8 bases respectively, with 24 bases between them. Germline V gives CDR1 DFQATT, CDR2 SNEGSKA (reference sequence). The CDR3 sequence is 15 residues long. The TCR beta library used iRepertoire HTBI primers with Arm-PCR amplification of CDR3. TCRdb ran MiXCR on the multiplex PCR reads and lists one entry per CDR3 protein. The table lists over 450,000 distinct CDR3 sequences, roughly 21% of them singletons, with less than 9% in the top ten. Time point meaning: persistent/refractory GD, antithyroid drugs over 5 years with positive TRAb. Preparation of the TCR library used RNA extracted from PBMCs. The sample belongs to a study of regulatory T cells in long-lasting Graves disease. Study outcomes and limitations: Persistent Graves' cases showed lower TCR diversity than newly diagnosed cases.

This TCR was sampled from a female donor with Graves disease. Sequenced here: peripheral blood mononuclear cells (PBMCs), sampled when the disease was refractory, from a patient treated with antithyroid drugs. The V gene is TRBV20-1, the J gene TRBJ1-2; D remains ambiguous. CDR3 nucleotides: TGCAGTGCTTATCACCGGCCCGATCCCAAAGTGGGCTACACCTTC. Protein: CSAYHRPDPKVGYTF.